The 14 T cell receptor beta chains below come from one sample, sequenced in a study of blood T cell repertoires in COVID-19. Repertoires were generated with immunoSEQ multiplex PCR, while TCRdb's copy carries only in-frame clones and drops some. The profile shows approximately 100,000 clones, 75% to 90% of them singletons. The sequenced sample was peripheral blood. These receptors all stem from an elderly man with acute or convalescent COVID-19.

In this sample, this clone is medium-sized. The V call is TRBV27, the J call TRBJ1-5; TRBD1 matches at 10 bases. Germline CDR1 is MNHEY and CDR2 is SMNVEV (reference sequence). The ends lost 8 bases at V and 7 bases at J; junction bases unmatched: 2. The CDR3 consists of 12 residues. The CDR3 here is CASGQGDQPQHF. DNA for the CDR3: TGTGCCAGCGGACAGGGGGACCAGCCCCAGCATTTT.

CDR3 nucleotide sequence: TGTGCCAGTAGTATTCAGGGTGTGAGCACTGAAGCTTTCTTT. Encoded protein: CASSIQGVSTEAFF. This chain links TRBV19 with TRBJ1-1; tentatively, D is TRBD1 (5 bases). V dropped 3 bases and J dropped 4 bases, with 12 bases sitting between them. CDR3 length: 14 amino acids. CDR1 and CDR2 (germline): LNHDA, SQIVND (reference sequence).

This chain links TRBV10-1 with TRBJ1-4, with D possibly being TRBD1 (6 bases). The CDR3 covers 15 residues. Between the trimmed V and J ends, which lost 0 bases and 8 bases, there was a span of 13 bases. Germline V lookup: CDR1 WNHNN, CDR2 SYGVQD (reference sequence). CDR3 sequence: CASSESGGLREKLFF. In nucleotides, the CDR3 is TGCGCCAGCAGTGAGTCAGGGGGTCTGCGGGAAAAACTGTTTTTT.

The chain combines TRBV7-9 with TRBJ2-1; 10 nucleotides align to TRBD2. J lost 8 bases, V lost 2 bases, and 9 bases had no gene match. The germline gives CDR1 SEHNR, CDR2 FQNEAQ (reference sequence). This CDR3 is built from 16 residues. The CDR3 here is CASSLLPSGSSDEQFF. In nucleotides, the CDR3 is TGTGCCAGCAGCTTATTGCCTAGCGGGAGTAGCGATGAGCAGTTCTTC.

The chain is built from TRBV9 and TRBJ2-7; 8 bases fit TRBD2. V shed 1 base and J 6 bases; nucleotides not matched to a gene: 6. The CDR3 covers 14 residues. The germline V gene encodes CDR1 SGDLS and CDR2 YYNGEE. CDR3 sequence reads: CASSVKAGVGEQYF. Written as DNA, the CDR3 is TGTGCCAGCAGCGTAAAAGCGGGAGTCGGCGAGCAGTACTTC.

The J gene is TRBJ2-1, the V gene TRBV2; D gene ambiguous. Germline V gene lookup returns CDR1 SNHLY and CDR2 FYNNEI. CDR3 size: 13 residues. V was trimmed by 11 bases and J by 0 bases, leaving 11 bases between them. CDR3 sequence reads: CAGAPRSYNEQFF. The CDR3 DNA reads TGTGCCGGAGCACCCCGCTCCTACAATGAGCAGTTCTTC.

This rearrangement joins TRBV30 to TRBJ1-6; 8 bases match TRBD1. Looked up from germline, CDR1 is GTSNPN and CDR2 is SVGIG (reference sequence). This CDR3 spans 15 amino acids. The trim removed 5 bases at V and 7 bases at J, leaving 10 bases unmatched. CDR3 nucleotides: TGTGCCTGGGCCAAACCGACAGGGGAGAATTCACCCCTCCACTTT. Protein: CAWAKPTGENSPLHF.

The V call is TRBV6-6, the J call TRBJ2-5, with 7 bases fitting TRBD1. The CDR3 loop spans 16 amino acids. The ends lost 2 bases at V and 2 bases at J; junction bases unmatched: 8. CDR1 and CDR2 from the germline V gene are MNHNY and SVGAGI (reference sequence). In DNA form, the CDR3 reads TGTGCCAGCAGTTACGCCAATAGACAGGGACAAGAGACCCAGTACTTC. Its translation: CASSYANRQGQETQYF.

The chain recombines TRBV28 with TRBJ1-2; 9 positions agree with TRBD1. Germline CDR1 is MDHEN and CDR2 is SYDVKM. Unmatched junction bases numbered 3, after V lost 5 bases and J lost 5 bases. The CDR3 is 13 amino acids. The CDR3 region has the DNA TGTGCCAGCAGTCCCGGGACAGGGTATGGCTACACCTTC. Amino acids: CASSPGTGYGYTF.

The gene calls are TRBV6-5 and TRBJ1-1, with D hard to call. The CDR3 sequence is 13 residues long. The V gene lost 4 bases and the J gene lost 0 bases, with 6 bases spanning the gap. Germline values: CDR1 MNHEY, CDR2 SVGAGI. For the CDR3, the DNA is TGTGCCAGCAGTTCAGACATGAACACTGAAGCTTTCTTT. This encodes CASSSDMNTEAFF.

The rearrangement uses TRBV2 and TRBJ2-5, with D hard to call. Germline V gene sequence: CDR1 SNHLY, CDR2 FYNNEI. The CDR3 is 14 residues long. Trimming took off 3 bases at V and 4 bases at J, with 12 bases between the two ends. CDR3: CASSETPNPETQYF. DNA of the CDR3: TGTGCCAGCAGTGAGACACCTAACCCAGAGACCCAGTACTTC.

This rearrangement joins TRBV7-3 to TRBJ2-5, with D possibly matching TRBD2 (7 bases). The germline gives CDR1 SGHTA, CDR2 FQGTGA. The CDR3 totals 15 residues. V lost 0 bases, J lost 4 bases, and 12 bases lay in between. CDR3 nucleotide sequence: TGTGCCAGCAGCTTAACTGGGGGGGCAGGAGAGACCCAGTACTTC. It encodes CASSLTGGAGETQYF.

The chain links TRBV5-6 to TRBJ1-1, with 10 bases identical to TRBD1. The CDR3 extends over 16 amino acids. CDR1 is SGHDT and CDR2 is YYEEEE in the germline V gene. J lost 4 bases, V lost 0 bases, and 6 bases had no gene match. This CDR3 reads CASSLVSTGGITEAFF. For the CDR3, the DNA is TGTGCCAGCAGCTTGGTTTCGACAGGGGGCATCACTGAAGCTTTCTTT.

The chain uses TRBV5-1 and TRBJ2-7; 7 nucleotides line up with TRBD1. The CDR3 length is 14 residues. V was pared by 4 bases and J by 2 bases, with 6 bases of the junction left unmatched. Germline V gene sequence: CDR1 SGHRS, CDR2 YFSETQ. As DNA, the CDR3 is TGCGCCAGCAGCCCGGGACAGCTTACCTACGAGCAGTACTTC. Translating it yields CASSPGQLTYEQYF.